This TCR beta chain was recorded in a study of CD8+CD57+ T cells in acquired aplastic anemia. Study-wide background: The DNA of sorted CD4+ and CD8+ cells averaged 3.2 ug. General study findings and limits: CD8+ Simpson's diversity showed no significant patient-control difference.

The germline V gene has CDR1 SGHTA and CDR2 FQGTGA. The CDR3 runs 15 residues. With regard to this clonotype: Its antigen is not known. Mismatch with germline at one junction end may stem from a read error.

Genomic DNA, serving as template, underwent TCR beta VDJ and CDR3 profiling. TCRdb analysed the reads with MiXCR anew, one entry per CDR3 protein. The table records 200,000 to 250,000 distinct CDR3 sequences, 60% to 65% of them present only once. The sequencing input was sorted CD4+, CD8+, or CD8+CD57+ T cells (not recorded which) from PBMCs. The chain combines TRBV7-3 with TRBJ2-5; 9 bases are shared with TRBD1. The TCR was taken from a human donor in good health. CDR3 DNA sequence: TGTGCAAGCAGCTTGGGGACAGGGAGTCGGGAGACCCAGTACTTC. Encoded protein: CASSLGTGSRETQYF.